The 17 T cell receptor beta chains below were found in one sample sequenced in a study of blood T cell repertoires in COVID-19. Sequenced by immunoSEQ multiplex PCR; TCRdb stores in-frame clones only, minus some. The sample consists of about 270,000 clones, 75% to 90% of them appearing once. Sequencing was performed on PBMCs or T cells enriched from blood (not recorded which). The receptor set was obtained from a woman in her twenties or thirties with acute COVID-19.

The chain carries TRBV19 and TRBJ2-1; D perhaps matches TRBD2 (6 bases). Trimming removed 4 bases at V and 4 bases at J, with 23 bases between. CDR1 LNHDA and CDR2 SQIVND come from the germline V gene (reference sequence). The CDR3 totals 18 residues. CDR3 residues: CASSTRGAGAWVYNEQFF. CDR3 sequence (DNA): TGTGCCAGTAGTACCCGAGGAGCGGGCGCCTGGGTTTACAATGAGCAGTTCTTC.

This clone has more than one count but fewer than ten. The V and J genes are TRBV6-5 and TRBJ2-2; D is perhaps TRBD2 (6 bases). The CDR3 is made up of 14 amino acids. V lost 6 bases and J lost 0, with 8 bases in between. Germline CDR1 MNHEY, CDR2 SVGAGI. In nucleotides, the CDR3 is TGTGCCAGCAGGGGGGGTACGAACACCGGGGAGCTGTTTTTT. Translated: CASRGGTNTGELFF.

This chain links TRBV7-9 with TRBJ2-5; weak D call: TRBD2 (6 bases). Deletions cut 5 bases from V and 2 bases from J, with 18 bases between. The CDR3 consists of 16 residues. Germline CDR1 is SEHNR and CDR2 is FQNEAQ (reference sequence). CDR3 residues: CASSPSSGEIQETQYF. As DNA, the CDR3 is TGTGCCAGCAGCCCCAGCTCGGGGGAGATACAAGAGACCCAGTACTTC. Complete variable domain (other parts from reference TRBV7-9 and TRBJ2-5): DTGVSQNPRHKITKRGQNVTFRCDPISEHNRLYWYRQTLGQGPEFLTYFQNEAQLEKSRLLSDRFSAERPKGSFSTLEIQRTEQGDSAMYLCASSPSSGEIQETQYFGPGTRLLVL.

This rearrangement joins TRBV27 to TRBJ2-1; 8 bases are shared with TRBD1. The CDR3 has 13 residues. Looked up from germline, CDR1 is MNHEY and CDR2 is SMNVEV (reference sequence). The junction had 7 bases not matched to a gene; V was cut back by 3 bases and J by 12 bases. The CDR3, as DNA: TGTGCCAGCAGTTTGTCGGACAGGGCCCTGCAGTTCTTC. It codes for CASSLSDRALQFF.

The V call is TRBV4-1, the J call TRBJ2-7, with D possibly TRBD1 on 6 matching bases. This CDR3 spans 15 amino acids. The germline CDR1 and CDR2 sequences are MGHRA and YSYEKL. Deletions cut 3 bases from V and 2 bases from J, with 14 bases between. CDR3 region: CASSQHQDRTYEQYF. For the CDR3, the DNA is TGCGCCAGCAGCCAGCACCAAGACAGGACCTACGAGCAGTACTTC.

The chain employs TRBV9 and TRBJ2-3; D unclear. Germline V gives CDR1 SGDLS, CDR2 YYNGEE. The V and J ends lost 3 bases and 5 bases respectively, with 13 bases between them. This CDR3 comprises 14 residues. CDR3 coding DNA: TGTGCCAGCAGCGGGAGCCCCCCACAAGATACGCAGTATTTT. This translates into CASSGSPPQDTQYF.

The chain carries TRBV10-3 and TRBJ2-1; 7 bases line up with TRBD2. The CDR3 length is 14 residues. The junction had 11 bases not matched to a gene; V was cut back by 7 bases and J by 8 bases. The germline V gene has CDR1 ENHRY and CDR2 SYGVKD. The CDR3 loop reads CAITPGGQVDEQFF. Written as DNA, the CDR3 is TGTGCCATCACCCCGGGAGGACAAGTCGATGAGCAGTTCTTC.

CDR3 sequence reads: CSASNRGGASGNTIYF. The DNA for the CDR3 is TGCAGTGCTAGTAACAGAGGGGGCGCTTCGGGAAACACCATATATTTT. The genes are TRBV20-1 and TRBJ1-3, with 7 bases identical to TRBD1. Germline CDR1 DFQATT, CDR2 SNEGSKA (reference sequence). The trim removed 3 bases at V and 4 bases at J, leaving 12 bases unmatched. The CDR3 runs to 16 residues.

The rearrangement joins TRBV10-2 to TRBJ2-1, with 9 positions matching TRBD2. Germline V lookup: CDR1 WSHSY, CDR2 SAAADI. The ends lost 7 bases at V and 5 bases at J; junction bases unmatched: 6. The CDR3 is 14 amino acids. The CDR3 here is CASTGTSSDNEQFF. For the CDR3, the DNA is TGCGCCAGCACCGGGACTAGCAGCGACAATGAGCAGTTCTTC.

V usage is TRBV28 and J usage is TRBJ2-3; the match to TRBD1 covers 9 bases. The germline V gene encodes CDR1 MDHEN and CDR2 SYDVKM. The CDR3 has 16 amino acids. The V segment lost 2 bases and the J segment 2 bases; nucleotides outside the gene matches: 5. The CDR3 sequence is CASSLKGQGLTDTQYF. DNA for the CDR3: TGTGCCAGCAGTTTAAAAGGACAGGGGCTCACAGATACGCAGTATTTT.

This chain uses TRBV10-3 with TRBJ2-1; D is undetermined. From germline, CDR1 is ENHRY and CDR2 SYGVKD. V dropped 3 bases and J dropped 4 bases, with 7 bases sitting between them. This CDR3 is 13 amino acids long. The CDR3 DNA reads as TGTGCCATCAGTGAAAGCAGGTACAATGAGCAGTTCTTC. Translation: CAISESRYNEQFF.

This chain connects TRBV7-3 to TRBJ2-5; TRBD2 aligns across 7 bases. The CDR3 sequence is 14 residues long. J lost 1 base, V lost 5 bases, and 4 bases had no gene match. Germline V gives CDR1 SGHTA, CDR2 FQGTGA. The DNA for the CDR3 is TGTGCCAGCAGCCCTAGCGGTCGCCAAGAGACCCAGTACTTC. Encoded protein: CASSPSGRQETQYF.

V and J are TRBV11-2 and TRBJ2-7, with unresolved D. Germline CDR1 reads SGHAT; CDR2 reads FQNNGV. Trimming took off 8 bases at V and 0 bases at J, with 11 bases between the two ends. The CDR3 has 13 residues. The CDR3 loop reads CASRSLGSYEQYF. In DNA form, the CDR3 reads TGTGCCAGCCGCAGCCTAGGCTCCTACGAGCAGTACTTC.

The chain recombines TRBV25-1 with TRBJ1-1; the D gene is possibly TRBD1 (6 bases). V dropped 2 bases and J dropped 6 bases, with 10 bases sitting between them. The CDR3 extends over 13 amino acids. CDR1 is MGHDK and CDR2 is SYGVNS in the germline V gene. The DNA of the CDR3 is TGTGCCAGCAGTGAACACGCAGGGGCTGAAGCTTTCTTT. Translating gives CASSEHAGAEAFF.

The chain carries TRBV5-4 and TRBJ2-3; 7 nucleotides align to TRBD2. Germline CDR1 SGHNT, CDR2 YYREEE (reference sequence). The length of the CDR3 is 15 residues. With V trimmed by 4 bases and J by 2 bases, 7 bases remained unmatched. The CDR3 loop reads CASSLPGLNTDTQYF. CDR3 nucleotide sequence: TGTGCCAGCAGCCTGCCGGGACTAAACACAGATACGCAGTATTTT.

J is TRBJ1-2 and V is TRBV28; the D is unclear. The CDR3 is 13 residues long. Germline CDR1 MDHEN, CDR2 SYDVKM. Trimming took off 4 bases at V and 3 bases at J, with 9 bases between the two ends. CDR3 sequence: CASSSRRDYGYTF. CDR3 nucleotide sequence: TGTGCCAGCAGTTCTCGACGGGACTATGGCTACACCTTC.

The J gene is TRBJ1-2, the V gene TRBV7-2; D is possibly TRBD1 (5 bases). V lost 6 bases to trimming and J lost 4 bases, with 18 bases between them. The CDR3 totals 15 residues. The germline CDR1 and CDR2 sequences are SGHTA and FQGNSA. The CDR3 bases are TGTGCCAGCAGAACTCCCGGGGGGGGTGCCTATGGCTACACCTTC. Translation: CASRTPGGGAYGYTF.